This T cell receptor (beta chain) appears in the sequencing data of a study of cytomegalovirus exposure and HLA in healthy donors. V was shortened by 6 bases and J by 6 bases, with 17 bases between the two germline ends. Germline assignment: CDR1 LNHDA and CDR2 SQIVND (reference sequence). CDR3 length: 14 amino acids. Of note for this clone: Its antigen is unknown.

The PCR employed 60 Vbeta primers together with 13 Jbeta primers. Assay: immunoSEQ multiplex PCR; the TCRdb copy retains only in-frame clones and omits some. The sample includes about 130,000 clones, about 9.2% of them seen just once. Findings of the study overall: Later analysis suggested links between common viral pathogens and several top significant clusters.

Sequenced sample: PBMCs. The TCR comes from a woman aged 40 to 55 in good health and CMV-seropositive. The V and J genes are TRBV19 and TRBJ1-2; perhaps TRBD1 as D (5 bases). CDR3 region: CASRLRGGEDGYTF. Written as DNA, the CDR3 is TGTGCCAGTAGGTTACGTGGAGGGGAGGATGGCTACACCTTC.